Below, 18 T cell receptor beta chains from the same sample are listed, as sequenced in a study of blood T cell repertoires in COVID-19. Clones were sequenced by immunoSEQ multiplex PCR, and TCRdb holds only the in-frame ones, with some missing. This repertoire shows 95,000 to 150,000 clones, approximately 90% found once; its top ten account for approximately 27%. Source material: peripheral blood. The receptors here all came from a man between 65 and 80 years old with active or convalescent COVID-19.

The genes are TRBV6-5 and TRBJ1-6; D possibly corresponds to TRBD1 (6 bases). The CDR3 runs 15 residues. The V end lost 0 bases, the J end lost 10 bases, and 13 bases lay between the germline ends. Germline-derived CDR1 and CDR2 are MNHEY and SVGAGI. The CDR3 DNA reads TGTGCCAGCAGTTACTCGTACCAGGGGAACTCACCCCTCCACTTT. This codes for CASSYSYQGNSPLHF.

The rearrangement links TRBV24-1 to TRBJ2-2; the D gene is possibly TRBD1 (6 bases). V lost 9 bases, J lost 3 bases, and 13 bases lay in between. Germline V gene sequence: CDR1 KGHDR, CDR2 SFDVKD. The CDR3 has 14 residues. The CDR3 reads CATARNRDTGELFF. Here the CDR3 DNA reads TGTGCCACCGCGCGAAACAGGGACACCGGGGAGCTGTTTTTT.

This clone was counted only a few times. V gene TRBV6-4 combines with J gene TRBJ1-6; 7 bases are a match to TRBD1. Germline V gene sequence: CDR1 MRHNA, CDR2 SNTAGT. J lost 10 bases, V lost 6 bases, and 6 bases had no gene match. The CDR3 has 13 amino acids. The CDR3 nucleotides are TGTGCCAGCAGCGAGACAGGGAGATCACCCCTCCACTTT. Translating it yields CASSETGRSPLHF.

This sequence joins TRBV28 and TRBJ2-7; 8 bases are shared with TRBD1. Germline V lookup: CDR1 MDHEN, CDR2 SYDVKM. CDR3 length: 16 amino acids. The J segment lost 8 bases and the V segment lost 3 bases, leaving 15 bases of the junction unmatched. The CDR3 loop reads CASSFSPGQAIAKQYF. The CDR3 bases are TGTGCCAGCAGTTTCTCCCCGGGACAGGCTATAGCCAAGCAGTACTTC.

V usage is TRBV28 and J usage is TRBJ2-7; TRBD2 agrees at 7 bases. This CDR3 comprises 13 residues. Germline values: CDR1 MDHEN, CDR2 SYDVKM. With 3 bases clipped from V and 6 bases from J, the junction kept 5 bases outside the gene matches. CDR3 bases: TGTGCCAGCAGTTTCGGGACTATTCTCGAGCAGTACTTC. This codes for CASSFGTILEQYF.

This chain links TRBV7-9 with TRBJ2-2, with a tentative D call TRBD2 (5 bases). This CDR3 contains 14 residues. Trimming removed 8 bases from V and 4 bases from J, with 14 bases in between. The V gene's germline CDR1 is SEHNR and CDR2 FQNEAQ (reference sequence). The CDR3 region is CASPETSTTGELFF. The CDR3 nucleotides read TGTGCCAGCCCTGAAACTAGTACCACCGGGGAGCTGTTTTTT. The full variable domain, its missing parts supplied by reference TRBV7-9 and TRBJ2-2, is DTGVSQNPRHKITKRGQNVTFRCDPISEHNRLYWYRQTLGQGPEFLTYFQNEAQLEKSRLLSDRFSAERPKGSFSTLEIQRTEQGDSAMYLCASPETSTTGELFFGEGSRLTVL.

This chain uses TRBV19 with TRBJ2-1; 8 bases are a match to TRBD2. The V gene's germline CDR1 is LNHDA and CDR2 SQIVND (reference sequence). This CDR3 contains 15 residues. The V segment lost 4 bases and the J segment 7 bases; nucleotides outside the gene matches: 9. The CDR3 is CASSTIAGKLNEQFF. CDR3 sequence (DNA): TGTGCCAGTAGTACCATAGCGGGAAAATTGAATGAGCAGTTCTTC.

The chain carries TRBV11-2 and TRBJ1-1; 10 positions match TRBD1. The V gene end was trimmed by 5 bases and the J gene end by 4 bases; junction bases not matched to a gene: 4. Germline assignment: CDR1 SGHAT and CDR2 FQNNGV. The CDR3 is 14 amino acids. For the CDR3, the DNA is TGTGCCAGCAGCATCCGACAGGGGGCCACTGAAGCTTTCTTT. It encodes CASSIRQGATEAFF.

The V gene is TRBV12-3 or TRBV12-4, the J gene TRBJ1-2, with TRBD1 matching over 7 bases. V shed 6 bases, J shed 7 bases, and the junction held 8 bases outside the gene matches. The CDR3 has 13 amino acids. The CDR3 DNA reads TGTGCCAGCAGCCTGACAGGGAGAGGTGGCTACACCTTC. This translates into CASSLTGRGGYTF.

The rearrangement uses TRBV29-1 and TRBJ2-7; D might be TRBD2 (7 bases). V lost 4 bases to trimming and J lost 2 bases, with 24 bases between them. Germline V gene data show CDR1 as SQVTM and CDR2 as ANQGSEA. The CDR3 has 17 amino acids. CDR3 sequence reads: CSVVKREAGQPTYEQYF. The DNA of the CDR3 is TGCAGCGTTGTAAAACGGGAGGCGGGACAACCCACCTACGAGCAGTACTTC.

This clone was seen once. The chain employs TRBV15 and TRBJ2-7; TRBD2 matches at 13 bases. Germline CDR1 and CDR2: LNHNV and YYDKDF (reference sequence). This CDR3 spans 16 amino acids. The V segment lost 2 bases and the J segment 5 bases; nucleotides outside the gene matches: 6. The CDR3 DNA sequence: TGTGCCACCAGCAGACCCGGGACTAGCGGGAATAACGAGCAGTACTTC. The encoded protein is CATSRPGTSGNNEQYF.

This chain connects TRBV6-5 to TRBJ2-1; D is ambiguous. Between the trimmed V and J ends, which lost 0 bases and 8 bases, there was a span of 14 bases. Germline CDR1 is MNHEY and CDR2 is SVGAGI. CDR3 length equals 15 residues. CDR3 protein: CASSYSFSPSDEQFF. The CDR3 nucleotides are TGTGCCAGCAGTTACTCTTTTAGCCCTTCCGATGAGCAGTTCTTC.

The J gene is TRBJ2-7, the V gene TRBV5-6; perhaps TRBD1 as D (8 bases). V was pared by 1 base and J by 6 bases, with 17 bases between. The CDR3 extends over 15 amino acids. The germline V gene encodes CDR1 SGHDT and CDR2 YYEEEE. The CDR3 is CASSLLDREGAEQYF. CDR3 bases: TGTGCCAGCAGCTTGTTGGACAGGGAGGGGGCCGAGCAGTACTTC.

The chain employs TRBV5-4 and TRBJ2-7; TRBD1 aligns across 7 bases. Germline V lookup: CDR1 SGHNT, CDR2 YYREEE (reference sequence). V shed 4 bases, J shed 7 bases, and the junction held 17 bases outside the gene matches. This CDR3 contains 16 residues. The DNA for the CDR3 is TGTGCCAGCAGCCCATCGCCCGACAGGGATAAGGGAGAGCAGTACTTC. Protein product: CASSPSPDRDKGEQYF.

This clone occurred once. The chain uses TRBV18 and TRBJ2-2, with 13 positions matching TRBD2. J gave up 7 bases and V 2 bases, and 7 bases lay outside the gene matches. The germline V gene encodes CDR1 KGHSH and CDR2 LQKENI. The CDR3 sequence is 17 residues long. CDR3 protein: CASSPGLAGAFGGELFF. In DNA, the CDR3 is TGTGCCAGCTCACCAGGACTAGCGGGAGCGTTCGGCGGGGAGCTGTTTTTT.

This chain uses TRBV5-6 with TRBJ1-5; weak D call: TRBD1 (6 bases). Trimming took 3 bases from V and 2 from J, leaving 12 bases between them. The CDR3 is made up of 15 amino acids. Germline-derived CDR1 and CDR2 are SGHDT and YYEEEE. The CDR3 spells CASSSQGWRNQPQHF. CDR3 sequence (DNA): TGTGCCAGCAGCTCACAGGGATGGCGCAATCAGCCCCAGCATTTT.

The rearrangement uses TRBV19 and TRBJ2-1; TRBD1 might be the D (6 bases). The V gene lost 3 bases and the J gene lost 7 bases, with 25 bases spanning the gap. Germline assignment: CDR1 LNHDA and CDR2 SQIVND (reference sequence). This CDR3 has 18 amino acids. The CDR3 here is CASSMLLLDSQPQNEQFF. The CDR3 nucleotides are TGTGCCAGTAGTATGCTACTCTTGGACAGTCAACCTCAGAATGAGCAGTTCTTC.

This clone appeared a single time. The chain joins TRBV5-4 to TRBJ2-3, with TRBD1 matching 9 bases. Germline loops: CDR1 SGHNT, CDR2 YYREEE (reference sequence). The CDR3 extends over 16 amino acids. J was trimmed by 2 bases and V by 0 bases; bases with no gene match: 4. The CDR3 DNA sequence: TGTGCCAGCAGCTTGGCACAGGGGGCCCTCACAGATACGCAGTATTTT. Protein: CASSLAQGALTDTQYF. The full variable domain, completed using reference TRBV5-4 and TRBJ2-3, is ETGVTQSPTHLIKTRGQQVTLRCSSQSGHNTVSWYQQALGQGPQFIFQYYREEENGRGNFPPRFSGLQFPNYSSELNVNALELDDSALYLCASSLAQGALTDTQYFGPGTRLTVL.